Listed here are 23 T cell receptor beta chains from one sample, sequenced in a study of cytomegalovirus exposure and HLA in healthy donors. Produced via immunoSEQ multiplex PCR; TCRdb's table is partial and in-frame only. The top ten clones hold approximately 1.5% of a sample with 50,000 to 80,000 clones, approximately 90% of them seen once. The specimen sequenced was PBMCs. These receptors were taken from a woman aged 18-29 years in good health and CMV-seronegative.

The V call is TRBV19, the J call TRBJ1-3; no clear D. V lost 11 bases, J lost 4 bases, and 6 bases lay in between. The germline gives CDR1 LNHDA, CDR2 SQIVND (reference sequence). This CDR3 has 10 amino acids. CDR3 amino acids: CAGGGNTIYF. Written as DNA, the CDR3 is TGTGCCGGAGGCGGAAACACCATATATTTT. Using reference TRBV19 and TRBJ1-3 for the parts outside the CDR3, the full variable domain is DGGITQSPKYLFRKEGQNVTLSCEQNLNHDAMYWYRQDPGQGLRLIYYSQIVNDFQKGDIAEGYSVSREKKESFPLTVTSAQKNPTAFYLCAGGGNTIYFGEGSWLTVV.

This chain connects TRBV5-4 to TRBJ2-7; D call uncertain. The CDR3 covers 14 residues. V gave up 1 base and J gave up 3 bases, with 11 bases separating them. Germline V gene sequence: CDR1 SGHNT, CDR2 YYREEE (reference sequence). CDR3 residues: CASSLNGVFYEQYF. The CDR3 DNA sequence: TGTGCCAGCAGCTTGAACGGTGTGTTCTACGAGCAGTACTTC. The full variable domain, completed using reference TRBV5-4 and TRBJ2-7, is ETGVTQSPTHLIKTRGQQVTLRCSSQSGHNTVSWYQQALGQGPQFIFQYYREEENGRGNFPPRFSGLQFPNYSSELNVNALELDDSALYLCASSLNGVFYEQYFGPGTRLTVT.

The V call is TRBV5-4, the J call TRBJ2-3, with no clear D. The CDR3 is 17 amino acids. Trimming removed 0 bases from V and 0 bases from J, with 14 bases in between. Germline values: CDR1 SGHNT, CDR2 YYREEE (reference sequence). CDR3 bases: TGTGCCAGCAGCTTGGTCCCGCGCATAGCTAGCACAGATACGCAGTATTTT. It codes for CASSLVPRIASTDTQYF.

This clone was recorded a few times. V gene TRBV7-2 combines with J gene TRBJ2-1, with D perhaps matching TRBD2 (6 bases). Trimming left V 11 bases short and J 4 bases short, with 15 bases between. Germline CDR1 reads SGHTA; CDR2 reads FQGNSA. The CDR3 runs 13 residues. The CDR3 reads CAAGSSTYNEQFF. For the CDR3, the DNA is TGTGCCGCCGGGAGTTCTACTTACAATGAGCAGTTCTTC.

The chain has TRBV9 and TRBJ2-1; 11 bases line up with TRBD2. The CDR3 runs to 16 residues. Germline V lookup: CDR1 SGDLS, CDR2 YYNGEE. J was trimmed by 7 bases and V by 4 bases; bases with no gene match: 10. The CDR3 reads CASSQGVAGGRNEQFF. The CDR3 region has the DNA TGTGCCAGCAGCCAGGGGGTAGCGGGAGGGCGGAATGAGCAGTTCTTC.

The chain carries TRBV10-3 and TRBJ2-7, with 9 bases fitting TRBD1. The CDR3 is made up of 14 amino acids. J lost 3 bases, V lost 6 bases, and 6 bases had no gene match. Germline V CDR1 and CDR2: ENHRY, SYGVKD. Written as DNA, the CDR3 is TGTGCCATCAGGGAGGGACAGGGTAGCTACGAGCAGTACTTC. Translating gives CAIREGQGSYEQYF.

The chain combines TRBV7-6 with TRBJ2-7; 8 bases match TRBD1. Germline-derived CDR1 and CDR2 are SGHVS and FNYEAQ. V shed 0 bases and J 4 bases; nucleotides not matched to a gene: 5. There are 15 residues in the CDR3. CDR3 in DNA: TGTGCCAGCAGCTTAGCGGGACAGGCCTCTTACGAGCAGTACTTC. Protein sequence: CASSLAGQASYEQYF.

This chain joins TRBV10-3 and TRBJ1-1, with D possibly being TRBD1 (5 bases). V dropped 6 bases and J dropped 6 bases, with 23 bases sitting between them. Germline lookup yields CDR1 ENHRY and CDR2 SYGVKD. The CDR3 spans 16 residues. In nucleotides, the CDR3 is TGTGCCATCAGGGTACAAGCAGGGTCCCCGAAAGCTGAAGCTTTCTTT. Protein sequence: CAIRVQAGSPKAEAFF.

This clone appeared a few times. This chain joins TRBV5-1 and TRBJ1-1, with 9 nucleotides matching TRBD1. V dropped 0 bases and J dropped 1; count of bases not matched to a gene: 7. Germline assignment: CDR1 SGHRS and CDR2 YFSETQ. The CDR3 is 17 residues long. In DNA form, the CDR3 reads TGCGCCAGCAGCTTGGTACAGGGGGCGGGAGGGAACACTGAAGCTTTCTTT. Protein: CASSLVQGAGGNTEAFF.

The CDR3 reads CASSATEYGYTF. CDR3 sequence (DNA): TGTGCCAGCAGCGCGACAGAGTATGGCTACACCTTC. V usage is TRBV9 and J usage is TRBJ1-2; a weak D match, TRBD1 (5 bases). This CDR3 has 12 residues. Trimming left V 3 bases short and J 5 bases short, with 8 bases between. CDR1 is SGDLS, CDR2 YYNGEE, per germline.

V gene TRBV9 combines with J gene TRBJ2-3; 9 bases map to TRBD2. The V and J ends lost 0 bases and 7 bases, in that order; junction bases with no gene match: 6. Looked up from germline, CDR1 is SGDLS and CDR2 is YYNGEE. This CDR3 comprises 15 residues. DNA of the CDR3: TGTGCCAGCAGCGTAGGAGGGACTAGCTCATATACGCAGTATTTT. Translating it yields CASSVGGTSSYTQYF.

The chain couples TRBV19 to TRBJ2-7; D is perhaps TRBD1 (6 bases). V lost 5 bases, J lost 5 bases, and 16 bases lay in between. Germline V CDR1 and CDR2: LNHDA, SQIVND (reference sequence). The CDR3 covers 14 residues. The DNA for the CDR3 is TGTGCCAGTAGTTCCGGGACATCTCTCGACGAGCAGTACTTC. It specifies CASSSGTSLDEQYF.

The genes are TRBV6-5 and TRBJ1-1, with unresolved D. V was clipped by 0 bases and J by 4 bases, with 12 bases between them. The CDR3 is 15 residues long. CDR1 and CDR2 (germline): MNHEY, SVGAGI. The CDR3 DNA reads TGTGCCAGCAGTTACTCGCTTGGTGGGAGCACTGAAGCTTTCTTT. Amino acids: CASSYSLGGSTEAFF.

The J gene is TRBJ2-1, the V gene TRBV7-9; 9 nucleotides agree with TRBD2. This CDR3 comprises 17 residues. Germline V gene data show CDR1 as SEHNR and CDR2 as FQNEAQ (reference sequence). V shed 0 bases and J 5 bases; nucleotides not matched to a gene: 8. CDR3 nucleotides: TGTGCCAGCAGCTTAGCAACCCTAGCGGGGAGCAACAATGAGCAGTTCTTC. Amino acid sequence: CASSLATLAGSNNEQFF.

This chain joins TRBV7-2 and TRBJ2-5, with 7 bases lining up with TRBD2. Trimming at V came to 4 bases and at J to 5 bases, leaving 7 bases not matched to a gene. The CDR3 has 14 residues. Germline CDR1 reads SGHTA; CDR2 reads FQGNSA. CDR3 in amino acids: CASSSGGSGETQYF. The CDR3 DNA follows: TGTGCCAGCAGCTCGGGGGGTTCGGGGGAGACCCAGTACTTC. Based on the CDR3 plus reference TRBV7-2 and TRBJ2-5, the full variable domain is GAGVSQSPSNKVTEKGKDVELRCDPISGHTALYWYRQSLGQGLEFLIYFQGNSAPDKSGLPSDRFSAERTGGSVSTLTIQRTQQEDSAVYLCASSSGGSGETQYFGPGTRLLVL.

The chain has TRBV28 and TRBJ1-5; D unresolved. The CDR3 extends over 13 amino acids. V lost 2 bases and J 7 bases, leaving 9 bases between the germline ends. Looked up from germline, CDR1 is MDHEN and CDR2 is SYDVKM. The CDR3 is CASSLVRLQPQHF. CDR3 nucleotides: TGTGCCAGCAGTTTAGTCAGGCTACAGCCCCAGCATTTT.

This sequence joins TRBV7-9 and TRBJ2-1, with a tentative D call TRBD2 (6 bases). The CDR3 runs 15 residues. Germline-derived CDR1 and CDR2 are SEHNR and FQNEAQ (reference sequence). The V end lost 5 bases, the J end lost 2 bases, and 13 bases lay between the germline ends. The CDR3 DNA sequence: TGTGCCAGCAGCGCCCGGGACTTGCCCTACAATGAGCAGTTCTTC. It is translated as CASSARDLPYNEQFF.

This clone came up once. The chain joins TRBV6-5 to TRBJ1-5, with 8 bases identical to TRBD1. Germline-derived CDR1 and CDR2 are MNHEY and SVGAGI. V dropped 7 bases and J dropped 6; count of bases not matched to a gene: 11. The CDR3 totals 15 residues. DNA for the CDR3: TGTGCCAGCAAAGGGGCAGGGGGCGAAGGTCAGCCCCAGCATTTT. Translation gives CASKGAGGEGQPQHF.

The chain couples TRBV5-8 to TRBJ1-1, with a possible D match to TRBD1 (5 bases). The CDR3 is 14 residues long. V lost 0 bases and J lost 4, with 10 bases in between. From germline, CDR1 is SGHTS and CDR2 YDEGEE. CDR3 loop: CASSLAAGVTEAFF. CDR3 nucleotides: TGTGCCAGCAGCTTGGCCGCGGGGGTCACTGAAGCTTTCTTT.

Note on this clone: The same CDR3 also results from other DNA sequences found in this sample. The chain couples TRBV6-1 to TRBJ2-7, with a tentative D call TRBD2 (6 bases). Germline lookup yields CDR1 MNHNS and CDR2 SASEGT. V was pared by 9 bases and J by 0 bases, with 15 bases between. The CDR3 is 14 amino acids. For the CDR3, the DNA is TGTGCCAGAGGGAGGACGCGGACCTCCTACGAGCAGTACTTC. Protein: CARGRTRTSYEQYF.

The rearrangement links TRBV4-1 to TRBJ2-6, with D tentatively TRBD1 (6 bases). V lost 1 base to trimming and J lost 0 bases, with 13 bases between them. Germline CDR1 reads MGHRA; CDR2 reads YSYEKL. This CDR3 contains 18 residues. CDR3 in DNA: TGCGCCAGCAGCCAAGCCGGGACAAGAAGCTCTGGGGCCAACGTCCTGACTTTC. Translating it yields CASSQAGTRSSGANVLTF.

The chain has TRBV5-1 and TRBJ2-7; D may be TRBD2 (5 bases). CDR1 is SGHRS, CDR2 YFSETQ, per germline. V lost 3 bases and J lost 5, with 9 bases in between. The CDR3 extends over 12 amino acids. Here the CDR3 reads CASSSLGDEQYF. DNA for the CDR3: TGCGCCAGCAGCTCTCTGGGAGACGAGCAGTACTTC.

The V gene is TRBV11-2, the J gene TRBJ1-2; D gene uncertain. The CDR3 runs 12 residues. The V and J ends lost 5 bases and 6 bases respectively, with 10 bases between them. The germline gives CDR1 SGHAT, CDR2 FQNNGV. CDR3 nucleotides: TGTGCCAGCAGCGCCTCGGTCCATGGCTACACCTTC. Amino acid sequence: CASSASVHGYTF.